This TCR beta chain emerged from a study of blood T cell repertoires in COVID-19. This clone was seen only once. Sequencing was performed with immunoSEQ multiplex PCR; in TCRdb, only in-frame clones are kept and a portion is missing. The sample has about 160,000 clones; about nine tenths are singletons. The CDR3 totals 13 residues. Germline CDR1 MGHDK, CDR2 SYGVNS. Trimming removed 3 bases from V and 3 bases from J, with 6 bases in between. This TCR was recovered from a man younger than 35 with acute or convalescent COVID-19. What was sequenced was peripheral blood. V and J are TRBV25-1 and TRBJ2-1; D remains ambiguous. The DNA for the CDR3 is TGTGCCAGCAGTGACGCTAGCTACAATGAGCAGTTCTTC. Translation gives CASSDASYNEQFF.